The T cell receptor (beta chain) described here comes from a study of blood T cell repertoires in COVID-19. Germline V gives CDR1 SGHDT, CDR2 YYEEEE. CDR3 length equals 17 residues. V was cut by 0 bases and J by 9 bases, with 19 bases left in between. Participants were aged roughly 18 to 89 years from more than 20 US areas. Authors' processing steps: Amplified reference gene primers provided the basis for estimating nucleated cell counts. Method: immunoSEQ multiplex PCR; TCRdb's copy keeps in-frame clones and lacks some. V, J and clone size are taken as reported in that table, and D and trimming were inferred from the DNA itself. The sample gives 180,000 or so clones, approximately 80% of which show up once; approximately 11% is in the top ten.

This receptor was obtained from a man aged 50-60 years who had recovered from COVID-19. Sequences were obtained from PBMCs or T cells enriched from blood (not recorded which). The genes are TRBV5-6 and TRBJ1-6; the D is unclear. The CDR3 sequence is CASSLASGVPSGSPLHF. CDR3 bases: TGTGCCAGCAGCTTGGCCTCCGGAGTCCCCTCGGGTTCACCCCTCCACTTT.